A selection of T cell receptor beta chains follows, all from one sample in a study of T cell responses to AZD1222 COVID-19 vaccine. Method: immunoSEQ multiplex PCR; TCRdb's copy keeps in-frame clones and lacks some. The sample yields approximately 180,000 clones, around 88% seen once. Sample: peripheral blood, taken on day 0 of AZD1222 vaccination. The receptors originated from an adult in good health. Both conserved end residues are part of each CDR3.

TRBJ2-7 TRBV28 CAGGGRPPRGEQYF
TRBJ1-1 TRBV6-1 CASSETGWAEAFF
TRBJ1-4 TRBV13 CASRPWRNEKLFF
TRBJ1-1 TRBV19 CASSASGGRNTEAFF
TRBJ1-1 TRBV7-8 CASSLQHDEAFF
TRBJ1-2 TRBV7-2 CASSPIRGWSNYGYTF
TRBJ1-1 TRBV7-2 CASSLVPPGTGNTEAFF
TRBJ1-2 TRBV5-4 CASSNNRGPGYTF
TRBJ2-5 TRBV3-1/TRBV3-2 CASSQGHNQETQYF
TRBJ2-3 TRBV6-2/TRBV6-3 CASSYILAGAPQYF
TRBJ2-1 TRBV27 CASSLRVYNEQFF
TRBJ1-6 TRBV14 CASSYRQLQDSPLHF
TRBJ1-2 TRBV21-1 CASSERTGPNYGYTF
TRBJ2-7 TRBV7-8 CASSLVEGFVQYF
TRBJ1-2 TRBV7-2 CASSSRDYGYTF
TRBJ2-1 TRBV11-2 CASSPPGQVSYNEQFF
TRBJ1-4 TRBV5-1 CASSLEARGEKLFF
TRBJ1-1 TRBV18 CASSPGRGTEAFF
TRBJ1-2 TRBV5-6 CASRRTAGNWYGYTF
TRBJ2-7 TRBV5-6 CASSFGRGPEQYF
TRBJ1-6 TRBV4-1 CASSQGGVRDRFNSPLHF
TRBJ1-1 TRBV6-1 CASSEIRLGEAFF
TRBJ1-2 TRBV7-8 CASSLGRQGDSADYGYTF
TRBJ1-1 TRBV19 CASSIGHLNTEAFF
TRBJ2-2 TRBV12-3/TRBV12-4 CASRKGFGELFF
TRBJ2-3 TRBV4-1 CASSQEGAGTDTQYF
TRBJ2-3 TRBV3-1/TRBV3-2 CASSNRDRTDTQYF
TRBJ1-1 TRBV30 CAWSPRDMNTEAFF
TRBJ1-4 TRBV18 CASSPWTATNEKLFF
TRBJ2-3 TRBV2 CASSDRIVSTDTQYF
TRBJ1-3 TRBV30 CAWSRQRSGNTIYF
TRBJ2-3 TRBV5-5 CASSWTSGAYTDTQYF
TRBJ1-4 TRBV5-1 CASSRDGATNEKLFF
TRBJ1-1 TRBV25-1 CASSESGAAEAFF
TRBJ2-3 TRBV7-6 CASSLALAGGLDTQYF
TRBJ1-1 TRBV27 CASSTIGWAEAFF
TRBJ1-5 TRBV7-2 CASSSDSTNQPQHF
TRBJ2-7 TRBV5-1 CASSATRFYEQYF
TRBJ2-2 TRBV4-1 CASSQDGRNTGELFF
TRBJ1-4 TRBV7-2 CASSLRARGLNEKLFF
TRBJ1-1 TRBV27 CASSIQGNTEAFF
TRBJ2-1 TRBV18 CASSPRGAIYNEQFF
TRBJ1-1 TRBV30 CAWSFRAGRAFF
TRBJ2-2 TRBV29-1 CSVVGLANTGELFF
TRBJ1-5 TRBV6-1 CASSESFGQPQHF
TRBJ2-1 TRBV12-3/TRBV12-4 CASSFSQGARQFF
TRBJ1-3 TRBV6-5 CASSYGTTGNTIYF
TRBJ1-1 TRBV5-1 CASSSEQDGTEAFF
TRBJ2-1 TRBV2 CASSGLVSYNEQFF
TRBJ2-1 TRBV7-3 CASSPGGLIGAGGLHNEQFF
TRBJ2-2 TRBV27 CASIRAGGRTGELFF
TRBJ2-5 TRBV7-2 CASSPWARRQETQYF
TRBJ2-1 TRBV13 CASSLAAEQFF
TRBJ1-5 TRBV19 CASSIDPTGDQPQHF
TRBJ2-5 TRBV11-1 CASSSRTSGGETQYF
TRBJ1-2 TRBV23-1 CASSQTKKGPYGYTF
TRBJ2-7 TRBV4-3 CASSQDPASYEQYF